Below, 32 T cell receptor beta chains from the same sample are listed, as sequenced in a study of Ad26.COV2.S vaccination and SARS-CoV-2 variants. Specified treatment: roughly 20 received Ad26.COV2.S at low or high dose, single or two shots; about 5 received placebo; per-sample allocation not given. Repertoires come from day 63 after the first vaccine or placebo injection. Data came from immunoSEQ multiplex PCR; TCRdb stores just in-frame clones and leaves some out. Of some 350,000 clones listed, around 84% are singletons. Specimen: peripheral blood, collected in a trial of Ad26.COV2.S vaccine versus placebo. These receptors were taken from a person aged 18 to 59 who received the Ad26.COV2.S COVID-19 vaccine or a placebo.

This sequence joins TRBV5-1 and TRBJ2-7; 7 nucleotides match TRBD1. CDR1 and CDR2 (germline): SGHRS, YFSETQ. V lost 4 bases and J lost 2; bases outside the gene matches: 9. CDR3 length: 15 residues. The CDR3 here is CASSLTGTVTYEQYF. The CDR3 coding sequence is TGCGCCAGCAGCCTCACCGGGACAGTTACCTACGAGCAGTACTTC.

V and J are TRBV6-2 or TRBV6-3 and TRBJ2-7, with TRBD2 matching 10 bases. This CDR3 is built from 18 residues. Germline V gene data show CDR1 as MNHEY and CDR2 as SVGEGT. Trimming at V came to 0 bases and at J to 2 bases, leaving 10 bases not matched to a gene. The CDR3 DNA follows: TGTGCCAGCAGTTACTCGAGGAAGCGGGGGGGCCGGGCCTACGAGCAGTACTTC. It yields the protein CASSYSRKRGGRAYEQYF.

The rearrangement joins TRBV10-1 to TRBJ1-5; a weak D match, TRBD1 (5 bases). V lost 3 bases and J 4 bases, leaving 16 bases between the germline ends. Germline V gene data show CDR1 as WNHNN and CDR2 as SYGVQD (reference sequence). The CDR3 extends over 16 amino acids. In nucleotides, the CDR3 is TGCGCCAGCAGTGAACCGGGACGGAGGCCAAATCAGCCCCAGCATTTT. It codes for CASSEPGRRPNQPQHF.

This chain links TRBV4-3 with TRBJ1-2, with unresolved D. V dropped 0 bases and J dropped 7 bases, with 15 bases sitting between them. This CDR3 has 15 amino acids. The germline V gene has CDR1 LGHNA and CDR2 YSLEER. CDR3 nucleotides: TGCGCCAGCAGCCAAGACCACGGAATTGTCGGTGGCTACACCTTC. The encoded protein is CASSQDHGIVGGYTF.

The chain couples TRBV19 to TRBJ1-2; D gene unclear. V shed 1 base and J shed 3 bases, with 12 bases lying between them. This CDR3 comprises 15 residues. Per germline, CDR1 LNHDA and CDR2 SQIVND (reference sequence). The DNA of the CDR3 is TGTGCCAGTAGTATAGCGGTGCGGGGTCACTATGGCTACACCTTC. Encoded protein: CASSIAVRGHYGYTF.

The chain recombines TRBV2 with TRBJ2-2; D ambiguous. This CDR3 is 14 amino acids long. V gave up 7 bases and J gave up 2 bases, with 11 bases separating them. Germline V CDR1 and CDR2: SNHLY, FYNNEI. This CDR3 reads CASKILKNTGELFF. DNA of the CDR3: TGTGCCAGCAAGATCCTAAAAAACACCGGGGAGCTGTTTTTT.

This chain connects TRBV11-2 to TRBJ1-2; no definite D call. Trimming removed 3 bases from V and 4 bases from J, with 6 bases in between. This CDR3 is 12 amino acids long. Germline V gives CDR1 SGHAT, CDR2 FQNNGV. CDR3 residues: CASSFSAYGYTF. The CDR3 coding sequence is TGTGCCAGCAGCTTTTCGGCCTATGGCTACACCTTC.

CDR3 protein: CASSQDLRQGNEQYF. In DNA form, the CDR3 reads TGCGCCAGCAGCCAAGATCTCCGACAGGGGAACGAGCAGTACTTC. The V gene is TRBV4-3, the J gene TRBJ2-7; 8 bases match TRBD1. V lost 0 bases and J lost 5; bases outside the gene matches: 6. CDR1 and CDR2 (germline): LGHNA, YSLEER. This CDR3 has 15 residues.

This clone was found a few times. J is TRBJ2-7 and V is TRBV10-3; D ambiguous. The CDR3 consists of 14 residues. Germline CDR1 ENHRY, CDR2 SYGVKD. The V and J ends lost 0 bases and 6 bases respectively, with 12 bases between them. CDR3 amino acids: CAISESAQSGEQYF. The CDR3 DNA sequence: TGTGCCATCAGTGAGTCGGCGCAATCCGGCGAGCAGTACTTC.

A few counts support this clone. This rearrangement joins TRBV11-3 to TRBJ2-1; 7 nucleotides match TRBD1. Germline V lookup: CDR1 SGHNT, CDR2 YENEEA. The CDR3 extends over 16 amino acids. Trimming took 1 base from V and 4 from J; bases not matched to a gene: 7. The CDR3 sequence: CASSLGGGLGYNEQFF. In DNA, the CDR3 is TGTGCCAGCAGCTTAGGAGGGGGCTTAGGGTACAATGAGCAGTTCTTC.

The chain combines TRBV5-1 with TRBJ2-7; D gene unclear. Germline CDR1 SGHRS, CDR2 YFSETQ. V gave up 0 bases and J gave up 8 bases, with 15 bases separating them. The CDR3 is 14 amino acids. The CDR3 protein is CASSLDVTGGKQYF. In DNA, the CDR3 is TGCGCCAGCAGCTTGGATGTAACCGGTGGGAAGCAGTACTTC.

The rearrangement uses TRBV7-2 and TRBJ1-6; D gene uncertain. CDR1 is SGHTA and CDR2 is FQGNSA in the germline V gene. The ends were cut back, 5 bases at V and 9 bases at J, with 8 bases in the middle. This CDR3 comprises 12 residues. The CDR3 loop is CASSQRRSPLHF. The CDR3 coding sequence is TGTGCCAGCAGCCAAAGACGTTCACCCCTCCACTTT.

The chain has TRBV10-3 and TRBJ1-1, with 10 positions matching TRBD1. The length of the CDR3 is 13 residues. Germline V gives CDR1 ENHRY, CDR2 SYGVKD. Trimming took 6 bases from V and 10 from J; bases not matched to a gene: 8. DNA of the CDR3: TGTGCCATCAGCGGACAGGGGGACTTAGGAGCTTTCTTT. Protein product: CAISGQGDLGAFF.

At least ten counts were recorded for this clone. The V and J genes are TRBV7-9 and TRBJ1-2; D gene ambiguous. Trimming pared 3 bases from V and 2 bases from J, leaving 4 bases between. Germline loops: CDR1 SEHNR, CDR2 FQNEAQ (reference sequence). The CDR3 runs to 12 residues. CDR3 residues: CASSLGNYGYTF. The CDR3 nucleotides are TGTGCCAGCAGCTTGGGGAACTATGGCTACACCTTC.

The rearrangement links TRBV18 to TRBJ2-1; 7 bases fit TRBD2. J was trimmed by 7 bases and V by 5 bases; bases with no gene match: 2. Germline assignment: CDR1 KGHSH and CDR2 LQKENI. CDR3 length: 12 residues. In DNA form, the CDR3 reads TGTGCCAGCTCATCACTAGCGAATGAGCAGTTCTTC. Encoded protein: CASSSLANEQFF.

The chain uses TRBV19 and TRBJ2-3; possibly TRBD1 for D (5 bases). V lost 3 bases and J lost 6, with 19 bases in between. The CDR3 has 16 amino acids. Germline CDR1 and CDR2: LNHDA and SQIVND (reference sequence). CDR3 residues: CASSIGARAGGDTQYF. For the CDR3, the DNA is TGTGCCAGTAGTATTGGGGCCAGGGCTGGTGGGGATACGCAGTATTTT.

This chain links TRBV30 with TRBJ2-2; D may be TRBD1 (6 bases). Germline values: CDR1 GTSNPN, CDR2 SVGIG (reference sequence). V lost 2 bases to trimming and J lost 2 bases, with 9 bases between them. The CDR3 has 14 amino acids. The CDR3 DNA reads as TGTGCCTGGAGTAAGGGACAAAACACCGGGGAGCTGTTTTTT. Protein product: CAWSKGQNTGELFF.

The V and J genes are TRBV28 and TRBJ1-5, with 10 bases that match TRBD1. From germline, CDR1 is MDHEN and CDR2 SYDVKM. The V segment lost 7 bases and the J segment 5 bases; nucleotides outside the gene matches: 5. The CDR3 length is 14 residues. This chain's CDR3 is CASKMTGGDQPQHF. In DNA, the CDR3 is TGTGCCAGCAAAATGACAGGGGGCGATCAGCCCCAGCATTTT.

This chain uses TRBV21-1 with TRBJ1-1. TRBV21-1 is annotated as a pseudogene. This CDR3 spans 13 amino acids. The CDR3 DNA sequence: TGTGCCAGCAGCAGCCCCGGGGACACTGAAGCTTTCTTT. Translated: CASSSPGDTEAFF.

This chain joins TRBV7-2 and TRBJ2-7; D gene ambiguous. Germline CDR1 is SGHTA and CDR2 is FQGNSA. Between the trimmed V and J ends, which lost 5 bases and 0 bases, there was a span of 11 bases. The CDR3 totals 14 residues. CDR3: CASSSLKSSYEQYF. The CDR3 nucleotides are TGTGCCAGCAGCAGCCTCAAGAGCTCCTACGAGCAGTACTTC.

This clone has more than one count but fewer than ten. The chain carries TRBV4-1 and TRBJ1-6; TRBD1 matches 7 bases. V shed 1 base and J 6 bases; nucleotides not matched to a gene: 3. The CDR3 totals 15 residues. Per germline, CDR1 MGHRA and CDR2 YSYEKL. The CDR3 region is CASSQGQGGNSPLHF. CDR3 nucleotide sequence: TGCGCCAGCAGCCAAGGACAGGGTGGTAATTCACCCCTCCACTTT.

The chain employs TRBV4-3 and TRBJ2-1; D ambiguous. V lost 0 bases and J 3 bases, leaving 12 bases between the germline ends. The germline gives CDR1 LGHNA, CDR2 YSLEER. This CDR3 has 16 residues. The CDR3 DNA follows: TGCGCCAGCAGCCAAGAAGGTGAGTCCGGCTACAATGAGCAGTTCTTC. Its translation: CASSQEGESGYNEQFF.

Note on this clone: A much larger clone sits a single nucleotide away, making a read error possible. The V and J genes are TRBV14 and TRBJ1-3; 10 bases agree with TRBD1. The length of the CDR3 is 15 residues. Germline V gene lookup returns CDR1 SGHDN and CDR2 FVKESK. Trimming removed 5 bases from V and 0 bases from J; junction bases left unmatched: 1. The CDR3 loop is CASSGDRGSGNTIYF. The CDR3 DNA sequence: TGTGCCAGCAGCGGGGACAGGGGCTCTGGAAACACCATATATTTT.

The rearrangement joins TRBV18 to TRBJ2-6, with 11 positions matching TRBD1. CDR1 and CDR2 from the germline V gene are KGHSH and LQKENI. J lost 0 bases, V lost 7 bases, and 5 bases had no gene match. The CDR3 runs to 17 residues. CDR3 protein: CASLGQGAGSGANVLTF. The CDR3 region has the DNA TGTGCCAGCTTAGGACAGGGGGCTGGCTCTGGGGCCAACGTCCTGACTTTC.

This chain uses TRBV7-9 with TRBJ2-5; tentatively, D is TRBD2 (6 bases). Trimming cost V 4 bases and J 3 bases, with 15 bases left between them. This CDR3 comprises 15 residues. In germline, CDR1 is SEHNR, CDR2 FQNEAQ (reference sequence). The CDR3 bases are TGTGCCAGCAGCTCCCGGGACTCCACTAAAGAGACCCAGTACTTC. Its translation: CASSSRDSTKETQYF. Full variable domain (outside the CDR3, taken from reference TRBV7-9 and TRBJ2-5): DTGVSQNPRHKITKRGQNVTFRCDPISEHNRLYWYRQTLGQGPEFLTYFQNEAQLEKSRLLSDRFSAERPKGSFSTLEIQRTEQGDSAMYLCASSSRDSTKETQYFGPGTRLLVL.

The V call is TRBV9, the J call TRBJ2-1; D call uncertain. V lost 0 bases and J 7 bases, leaving 17 bases between the germline ends. The germline V gene has CDR1 SGDLS and CDR2 YYNGEE. The CDR3 length is 16 residues. This CDR3 is CASSVGGSTTLNEQFF. CDR3 in DNA: TGTGCCAGCAGCGTAGGGGGATCAACGACGTTAAATGAGCAGTTCTTC.

This chain uses TRBV28 with TRBJ2-7, with 7 nucleotides matching TRBD1. This CDR3 spans 14 amino acids. V was clipped by 3 bases and J by 5 bases; unmatched bases: 7. Germline loops: CDR1 MDHEN, CDR2 SYDVKM. CDR3 nucleotides: TGTGCCAGCAGTTTCCCTCGACAGGGCCACGAGCAGTACTTC. This gives the protein CASSFPRQGHEQYF.

This sequence joins TRBV7-8 and TRBJ1-4; 8 nucleotides match TRBD1. CDR1 and CDR2 (germline): SGHVS, FQNEAQ. J gave up 0 bases and V 2 bases, and 5 bases lay outside the gene matches. The CDR3 covers 17 residues. The CDR3 coding sequence is TGTGCCAGCAGCTTACAGGGGGCGCGAGCAACTAATGAAAAACTGTTTTTT. Protein: CASSLQGARATNEKLFF.

This chain links TRBV7-6 with TRBJ2-5, with D possibly being TRBD1 or TRBD2 (5 bases each). Germline V gene lookup returns CDR1 SGHVS and CDR2 FNYEAQ. Trimming stripped 2 bases from V and 6 bases from J, with 10 bases between. The CDR3 has 13 amino acids. The CDR3 here is CASSLFGTKTQYF. CDR3 nucleotides: TGTGCCAGCAGCTTATTTGGGACGAAGACCCAGTACTTC.

This sequence joins TRBV15 and TRBJ2-1, with D hard to call. Deletions cut 8 bases from V and 2 bases from J, with 7 bases between. CDR1 LNHNV and CDR2 YYDKDF come from the germline V gene (reference sequence). CDR3 length equals 12 residues. This CDR3 reads CATEGAYNEQFF. The CDR3 nucleotides are TGTGCCACCGAAGGCGCCTACAATGAGCAGTTCTTC.

The rearrangement uses TRBV14 and TRBJ1-1; D ambiguous. CDR1 and CDR2 from the germline V gene are SGHDN and FVKESK. The CDR3 is 13 residues long. The V end was cut by 0 bases, the J end by 1 base, with 3 bases between. The CDR3 is CASSQDTNTEAFF. The CDR3 DNA reads TGTGCCAGCAGCCAAGACACGAACACTGAAGCTTTCTTT.

V and J are TRBV3-1 (or the pseudogene TRBV3-2) and TRBJ1-2; a possible D gene is TRBD1 (6 bases). Trimming cost V 0 bases and J 2 bases, with 19 bases left between them. Germline-derived CDR1 and CDR2 are LGHDT and YNNKEL (reference sequence). The CDR3 has 18 amino acids. CDR3 protein: CASSQDLWKGHLNYGYTF. The CDR3 DNA reads as TGTGCCAGCAGCCAAGATCTGTGGAAGGGACACCTCAACTATGGCTACACCTTC.